The 14 T cell receptor beta chains given below trace back to one sample, sequenced in a study of identical twins. TCRdb re-called the 5' RACE reads through MiXCR, storing one row per CDR3 protein. Of nearly 900,000 distinct CDR3 sequences in the sample, roughly 12% were seen once. In addition, the sample was reused for a study of yellow fever vaccine responses in identical twins.

The sequenced sample was PBMCs. The receptors derive from a woman aged 18-30 years in good health.

This clonotype was seen only a few times. The rearrangement uses TRBV4-1 and TRBJ2-7; TRBD2 agrees at 11 bases. The CDR3 contains 15 residues. Germline CDR1 and CDR2: MGHRA and YSYEKL. With V trimmed by 3 bases and J by 4 bases, 5 bases remained unmatched. This chain's CDR3 is CASSQLAGGAYEQYV. DNA of the CDR3: TGCGCCAGCAGCCAGCTAGCGGGGGGCGCATACGAGCAGTACGTC.

This clonotype was counted only a few times. This rearrangement joins TRBV20-1 to TRBJ2-5, with unresolved D. Germline values: CDR1 DFQATT, CDR2 SNEGSKA (reference sequence). The CDR3 consists of 14 residues. V lost 1 base, J lost 2 bases, and 11 bases lay in between. CDR3 nucleotide sequence: TGCAGTGCTAGAGTAAAGGCAGTTCAAGAGACCCAGTACTTC. It yields the protein CSARVKAVQETQYF.

A few counts support this clonotype. The chain links TRBV5-1 to TRBJ1-1; D is unclear. V was cut by 5 bases and J by 7 bases, with 9 bases left in between. The length of the CDR3 is 11 residues. Germline assignment: CDR1 SGHRS and CDR2 YFSETQ. DNA for the CDR3: TGCGCCAGCAGTATGGGCGATGAAGCTTTCTTT. Its translation: CASSMGDEAFF. The variable domain in full, completed from reference TRBV5-1 and TRBJ1-1, reads KAGVTQTPRYLIKTRGQQVTLSCSPISGHRSVSWYQQTPGQGLQFLFEYFSETQRNKGNFPGRFSGRQFSNSRSEMNVSTLELGDSALYLCASSMGDEAFFGQGTRLTVV.

The chain has TRBV15 and TRBJ2-5; tentative D call: TRBD1 (5 bases). Per germline, CDR1 LNHNV and CDR2 YYDKDF (reference sequence). The CDR3 contains 12 residues. The V and J ends lost 6 bases and 4 bases respectively, with 9 bases between them. Written as DNA, the CDR3 is TGTGCCACCAGGGGTCAGGGAGAGACCCAGTACTTC. It translates to CATRGQGETQYF.

This clonotype was counted many times. The rearrangement links TRBV5-6 to TRBJ2-7; 7 positions agree with TRBD1. V shed 4 bases and J 0 bases; nucleotides not matched to a gene: 7. Germline V gene data show CDR1 as SGHDT and CDR2 as YYEEEE. CDR3 length equals 15 residues. CDR3 sequence (DNA): TGTGCCAGCAGCGCAGGGACAGAGAGCTCCTACGAGCAGTACGTC. Translated: CASSAGTESSYEQYV.

This clonotype has just a few counts. The CDR3 reads CASSRTGVYQPQHF. In DNA, the CDR3 is TGTGCCAGCAGCCGAACAGGGGTATATCAGCCCCAGCATTTT. This rearrangement joins TRBV12-3 or TRBV12-4 to TRBJ1-5; TRBD1 agrees at 7 bases. The CDR3 has 14 amino acids. With V trimmed by 6 bases and J by 5 bases, 7 bases remained unmatched.

This clonotype was picked up a small number of times. The chain uses TRBV20-1 and TRBJ1-2, with a possible D match to TRBD1 (5 bases). The CDR3 loop spans 14 amino acids. Germline-derived CDR1 and CDR2 are DFQATT and SNEGSKA (reference sequence). Trimming cost V 3 bases and J 5 bases, with 16 bases left between them. This chain's CDR3 is CSASSDTGLYGYTF. The DNA of the CDR3 is TGCAGTGCTAGCTCGGACACGGGGCTTTATGGCTACACCTTC.

This clonotype has just a few counts. The gene calls are TRBV14 and TRBJ2-2; 7 nucleotides line up with TRBD1. The CDR3 spans 15 residues. Unmatched junction bases numbered 5, after V lost 7 bases and J lost 0 bases. Germline V gives CDR1 SGHDN, CDR2 FVKESK. For the CDR3, the DNA is TGTGCCAGCACGCCAACAGGGGCGAACACCGGGGAGCTGTTTTTT. Amino acids: CASTPTGANTGELFF.

The V gene is TRBV7-9, the J gene TRBJ2-1; D is perhaps TRBD1 (6 bases). The CDR3 consists of 14 residues. Germline V lookup: CDR1 SEHNR, CDR2 FQNEAQ (reference sequence). With 5 bases removed from V and 9 bases from J, the gap between germline ends came to 17 bases. The CDR3 DNA follows: TGTGCCAGCAGCCATCCCAACAGGGTAGGTGAGCAGTTCTTC. Its protein product is CASSHPNRVGEQFF. The full variable domain, its missing parts supplied by reference TRBV7-9 and TRBJ2-1, is DTGVSQNPRHKITKRGQNVTFRCDPISEHNRLYWYRQTLGQGPEFLTYFQNEAQLEKSRLLSDRFSAERPKGSFSTLEIQRTEQGDSAMYLCASSHPNRVGEQFFGPGTRLTVL.

This clonotype was seen only a few times. The chain couples TRBV7-9 to TRBJ2-5; TRBD2 might be the D (5 bases). Germline CDR1 and CDR2: SEHNR and FQNEAQ (reference sequence). The CDR3 spans 15 residues. V lost 5 bases and J lost 4, with 17 bases in between. The DNA for the CDR3 is TGTGCCAGCAGCCTCGGACTGGTCTCTGGAGAGACCCAGTACTTC. Translation gives CASSLGLVSGETQYF.

The gene calls are TRBV7-8 and TRBJ2-1, with D possibly TRBD1 on 5 matching bases. The germline gives CDR1 SGHVS, CDR2 FQNEAQ. V lost 4 bases and J lost 0, with 16 bases in between. This CDR3 comprises 17 residues. CDR3 nucleotide sequence: TGTGCCAGCAGCTCTCCCCCGACAGTTAGCTCCTACAATGAGCAGTTCTTC. As protein: CASSSPPTVSSYNEQFF.

The chain links TRBV7-9 to TRBJ1-3; D is possibly TRBD1 (5 bases). V gave up 4 bases and J gave up 0 bases, with 10 bases separating them. This CDR3 comprises 15 residues. CDR1 and CDR2 (germline): SEHNR, FQNEAQ (reference sequence). In nucleotides, the CDR3 is TGTGCCAGCAGCTCGCCAGGGAGCTCTGGAAACACCATATATTTT. Its protein is CASSSPGSSGNTIYF.

V and J are TRBV6-1 and TRBJ1-6, with TRBD1 matching 9 bases. This CDR3 comprises 13 residues. The ends lost 6 bases at V and 8 bases at J; junction bases unmatched: 2. Germline V CDR1 and CDR2: MNHNS, SASEGT. The CDR3 loop is CASSRTGDSPLHF. The CDR3 coding sequence is TGTGCCAGCAGCCGGACAGGGGATTCACCCCTCCACTTT.

The chain carries TRBV7-2 and TRBJ2-1, with D perhaps matching TRBD2 (6 bases). The CDR3 is made up of 14 amino acids. Germline V gene sequence: CDR1 SGHTA, CDR2 FQGNSA. V shed 5 bases and J shed 8 bases, with 16 bases lying between them. The CDR3 nucleotides are TGTGCCAGCAGCGCACGACAACTAGCTCATGAGCAGTTCTTC. This gives the protein CASSARQLAHEQFF.